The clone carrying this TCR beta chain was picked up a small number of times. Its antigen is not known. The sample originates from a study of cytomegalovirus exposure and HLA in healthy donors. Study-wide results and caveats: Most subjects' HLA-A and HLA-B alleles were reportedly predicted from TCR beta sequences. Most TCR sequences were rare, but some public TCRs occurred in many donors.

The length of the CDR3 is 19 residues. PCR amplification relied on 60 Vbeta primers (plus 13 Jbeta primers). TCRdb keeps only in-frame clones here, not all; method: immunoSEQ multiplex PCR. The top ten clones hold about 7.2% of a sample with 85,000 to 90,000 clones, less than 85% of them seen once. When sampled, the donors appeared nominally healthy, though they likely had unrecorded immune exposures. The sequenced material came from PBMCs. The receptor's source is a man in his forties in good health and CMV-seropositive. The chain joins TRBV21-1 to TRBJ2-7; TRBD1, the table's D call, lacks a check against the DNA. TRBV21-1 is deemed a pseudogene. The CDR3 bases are TGTGCCAGCAGCAAAGAGTACCGTGTATCTAGGGGGCATCTCTACGAGCAGTACTTC. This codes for CASSKEYRVSRGHLYEQYF.